These 12 T cell receptor beta chains share one sample of origin, sequenced in a study of CD8 T cells in Susac syndrome. Reverse transcription of 0.5 to 1 ug RNA was performed with random hexamers. TCRdb redid the calling of the immunoSEQ multiplex PCR reads with MiXCR, one entry per CDR3 protein. The sample includes 65,000 to 80,000 distinct CDR3 sequences, about 91% seen only once; the top ten take 0.5% to 0.6%. Material for sequencing was CD8+ T cells from PBMCs. These receptors all come from a human donor with multiple sclerosis.

This chain links TRBV5-4 with TRBJ2-3; 9 nucleotides line up with TRBD1. This CDR3 is 16 amino acids long. Germline lookup yields CDR1 SGHNT and CDR2 YYREEE (reference sequence). The V and J ends lost 4 bases and 2 bases, in that order; junction bases with no gene match: 8. This CDR3 reads CASSLSGTGFTDTQYF. The CDR3 DNA follows: TGTGCCAGCAGCCTAAGCGGGACAGGGTTCACAGATACGCAGTATTTT.

This clonotype was observed a single time. This chain uses TRBV7-3 with TRBJ2-2; 7 nucleotides line up with TRBD1. V lost 1 base to trimming and J lost 6 bases; unmatched junction nucleotides: 5. The CDR3 consists of 15 residues. The germline V gene has CDR1 SGHTA and CDR2 FQGTGA. CDR3 coding DNA: TGTGCCAGCAGCTTAAACAGGGGCTTCGCCGGGGAGCTGTTTTTT. Amino acids: CASSLNRGFAGELFF. Full variable domain (rest looked up from reference TRBV7-3 and TRBJ2-2): GAGVSQTPSNKVTEKGKYVELRCDPISGHTALYWYRQSLGQGPEFLIYFQGTGAADDSGLPNDRFFAVRPEGSVSTLKIQRTERGDSAVYLCASSLNRGFAGELFFGEGSRLTVL.

This clonotype was seen a single time. V and J are TRBV28 and TRBJ2-6; D ambiguous. Trimming cost V 4 bases and J 2 bases, with 12 bases left between them. This CDR3 spans 16 amino acids. The germline gives CDR1 MDHEN, CDR2 SYDVKM. The CDR3 loop reads CASSYLPGTGANVLTF. The CDR3 coding sequence is TGTGCCAGCAGTTACCTCCCAGGTACTGGGGCCAACGTCCTGACTTTC.

This clonotype was seen only once. This chain uses TRBV9 with TRBJ2-7; the match to TRBD2 covers 13 bases. Germline CDR1 is SGDLS and CDR2 is YYNGEE. V shed 4 bases, J shed 3 bases, and the junction held 4 bases outside the gene matches. The CDR3 extends over 15 amino acids. This CDR3 is CASSRGLAGDYEQYF. CDR3 nucleotides: TGTGCCAGCAGCCGCGGACTAGCGGGGGACTACGAGCAGTACTTC.

V is TRBV12-3 or TRBV12-4 and J is TRBJ1-4; D not resolved. V shed 6 bases and J shed 13 bases, with 18 bases lying between them. This CDR3 contains 13 residues. The CDR3 region is CASSLNVDRALFF. The DNA of the CDR3 is TGTGCCAGCAGCCTAAACGTCGATCGAGCACTGTTTTTT.

The chain links TRBV5-8 to TRBJ1-5, with D possibly matching TRBD1 (6 bases). V gave up 4 bases and J gave up 0 bases, with 11 bases separating them. Germline lookup yields CDR1 SGHTS and CDR2 YDEGEE. This CDR3 is built from 15 residues. Written as DNA, the CDR3 is TGTGCCAGCAGCCCTTGGACAGATAGCAATCAGCCCCAGCATTTT. Translating it yields CASSPWTDSNQPQHF.

This sequence joins TRBV14 and TRBJ2-5; 9 nucleotides line up with TRBD2. The CDR3 is 16 amino acids. The V gene end was trimmed by 2 bases and the J gene end by 5 bases; junction bases not matched to a gene: 9. CDR1 is SGHDN, CDR2 FVKESK, per germline. Here the CDR3 reads CASSQWVSGRLETQYF. CDR3 DNA: TGTGCCAGCAGCCAATGGGTCAGCGGGAGGCTTGAGACCCAGTACTTC.

The chain combines TRBV4-1 with TRBJ2-7; D possibly corresponds to TRBD1 (6 bases). V lost 0 bases to trimming and J lost 9 bases, with 12 bases between them. The CDR3 totals 13 residues. Germline V gives CDR1 MGHRA, CDR2 YSYEKL. The CDR3 protein is CASSQDSGALQYF. In DNA form, the CDR3 reads TGCGCCAGCAGCCAAGATTCAGGGGCGTTGCAGTACTTC.

The chain employs TRBV9 and TRBJ2-1, with 9 bases that match TRBD1. Germline assignment: CDR1 SGDLS and CDR2 YYNGEE. After removal of 1 base from V and 5 bases from J, the junction contained 7 bases not matched to a gene. This CDR3 contains 16 residues. CDR3 nucleotide sequence: TGTGCCAGCAGCGTACACCGGGACAGGGTCCACAATGAGCAGTTCTTC. Protein sequence: CASSVHRDRVHNEQFF.

The CDR3 sequence: CASSYGGGEQYF. CDR3 coding DNA: TGTGCCAGCAGTTACGGAGGGGGCGAGCAGTACTTC. The chain has TRBV6-5 and TRBJ2-7; tentatively, D is TRBD1 or TRBD2 (6 bases each). The CDR3 runs 12 residues. Trimming left V 2 bases short and J 6 bases short, with 8 bases between. Germline V gives CDR1 MNHEY, CDR2 SVGAGI.

The chain employs TRBV5-1 and TRBJ2-7; tentative D call: TRBD2 (7 bases). Germline CDR1 reads SGHRS; CDR2 reads YFSETQ. Trimming cost V 2 bases and J 5 bases, with 17 bases left between them. This CDR3 contains 15 residues. This chain's CDR3 is CASSLFGGRDDEQYF. The CDR3 DNA is TGCGCCAGCAGCTTATTCGGGGGGCGAGATGACGAGCAGTACTTC.

The V and J genes are TRBV19 and TRBJ2-1; TRBD2 agrees at 8 bases. Germline loops: CDR1 LNHDA, CDR2 SQIVND (reference sequence). CDR3 size: 15 residues. V lost 1 base to trimming and J lost 3 bases; unmatched junction nucleotides: 2. CDR3 residues: CASSIATSGYNEQFF. The CDR3 DNA reads TGTGCCAGTAGTATAGCCACTAGCGGCTACAATGAGCAGTTCTTC.